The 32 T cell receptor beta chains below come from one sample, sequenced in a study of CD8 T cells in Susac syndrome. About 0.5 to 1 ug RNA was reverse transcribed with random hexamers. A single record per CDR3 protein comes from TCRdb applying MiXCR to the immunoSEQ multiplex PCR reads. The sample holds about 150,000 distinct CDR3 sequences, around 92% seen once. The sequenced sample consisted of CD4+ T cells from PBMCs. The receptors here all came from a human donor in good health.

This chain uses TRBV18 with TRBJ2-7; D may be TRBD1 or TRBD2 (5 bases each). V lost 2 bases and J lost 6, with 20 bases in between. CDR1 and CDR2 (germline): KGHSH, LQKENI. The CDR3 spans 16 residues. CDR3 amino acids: CASSPSGQGGPGEQYF. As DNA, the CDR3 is TGTGCCAGCTCACCATCGGGGCAGGGCGGCCCGGGCGAGCAGTACTTC.

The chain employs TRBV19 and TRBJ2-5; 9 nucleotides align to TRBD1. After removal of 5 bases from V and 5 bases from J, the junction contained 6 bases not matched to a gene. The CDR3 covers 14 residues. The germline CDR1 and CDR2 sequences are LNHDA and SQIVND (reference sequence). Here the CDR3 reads CASSGDRAQETQYF. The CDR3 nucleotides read TGTGCCAGTAGTGGGGACAGGGCGCAGGAGACCCAGTACTTC.

CDR3 DNA: TGTGCCAGTAGTCAAGCGACAGGGGCCCAGCATTTT. It yields the protein CASSQATGAQHF. The gene calls are TRBV19 and TRBJ1-5, with 8 nucleotides matching TRBD1. J lost 11 bases, V lost 5 bases, and 5 bases had no gene match. Germline V CDR1 and CDR2: LNHDA, SQIVND (reference sequence). CDR3 size: 12 residues.

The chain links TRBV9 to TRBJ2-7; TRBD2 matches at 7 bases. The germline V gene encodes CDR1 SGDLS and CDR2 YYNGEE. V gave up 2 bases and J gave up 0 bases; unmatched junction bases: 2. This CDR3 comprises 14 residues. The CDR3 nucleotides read TGTGCCAGCAGCGTCGGGGGGAACTCCTACGAGCAGTACTTC. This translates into CASSVGGNSYEQYF.

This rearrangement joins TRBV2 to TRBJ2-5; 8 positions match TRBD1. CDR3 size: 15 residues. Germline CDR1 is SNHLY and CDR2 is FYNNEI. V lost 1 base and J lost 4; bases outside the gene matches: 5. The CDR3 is CASSEGTGKGETQYF. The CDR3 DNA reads TGTGCCAGCAGTGAAGGGACAGGGAAGGGAGAGACCCAGTACTTC.

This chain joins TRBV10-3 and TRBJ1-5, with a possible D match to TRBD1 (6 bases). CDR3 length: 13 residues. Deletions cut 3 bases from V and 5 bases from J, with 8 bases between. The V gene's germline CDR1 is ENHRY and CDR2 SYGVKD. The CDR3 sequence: CAISEQGDQPQHF. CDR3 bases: TGTGCCATCAGTGAACAGGGAGATCAGCCCCAGCATTTT.

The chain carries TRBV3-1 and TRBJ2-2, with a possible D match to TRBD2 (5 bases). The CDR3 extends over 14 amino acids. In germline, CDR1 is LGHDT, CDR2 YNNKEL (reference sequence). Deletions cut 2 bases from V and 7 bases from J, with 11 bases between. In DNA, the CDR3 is TGTGCCAGCAGCCAAAGGCTTGAGGGCGGGGAGCTGTTTTTT. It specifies CASSQRLEGGELFF.

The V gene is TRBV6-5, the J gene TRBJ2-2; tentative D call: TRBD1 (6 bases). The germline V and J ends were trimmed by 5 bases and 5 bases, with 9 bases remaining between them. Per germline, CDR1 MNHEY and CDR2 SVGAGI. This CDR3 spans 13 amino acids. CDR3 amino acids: CASSTTGTGELFF. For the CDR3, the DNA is TGTGCCAGCAGTACTACAGGGACCGGGGAGCTGTTTTTT.

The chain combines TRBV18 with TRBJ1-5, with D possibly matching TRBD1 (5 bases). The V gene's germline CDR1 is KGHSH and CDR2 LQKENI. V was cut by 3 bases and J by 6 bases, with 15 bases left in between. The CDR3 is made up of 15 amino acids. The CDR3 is CASSPGTGSAQPQHF. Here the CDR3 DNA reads TGTGCCAGCTCACCGGGGACGGGGAGCGCTCAGCCCCAGCATTTT. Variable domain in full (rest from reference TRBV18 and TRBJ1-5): NAGVMQNPRHLVRRRGQEARLRCSPMKGHSHVYWYRQLPEEGLKFMVYLQKENIIDESGMPKERFSAEFPKEGPSILRIQQVVRGDSAAYFCASSPGTGSAQPQHFGDGTRLSIL.

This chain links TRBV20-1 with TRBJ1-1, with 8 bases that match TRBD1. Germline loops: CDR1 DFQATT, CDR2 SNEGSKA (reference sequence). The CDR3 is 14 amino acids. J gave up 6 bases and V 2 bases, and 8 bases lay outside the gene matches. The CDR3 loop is CSARPPQDRAEAFF. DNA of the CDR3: TGCAGTGCTAGACCACCCCAGGACAGGGCTGAAGCTTTCTTT.

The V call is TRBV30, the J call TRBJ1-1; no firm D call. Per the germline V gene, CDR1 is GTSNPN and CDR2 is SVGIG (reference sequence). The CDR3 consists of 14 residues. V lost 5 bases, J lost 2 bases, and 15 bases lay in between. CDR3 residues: CAWVSVAVNTEAFF. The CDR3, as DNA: TGTGCCTGGGTCTCGGTGGCTGTTAACACTGAAGCTTTCTTT.

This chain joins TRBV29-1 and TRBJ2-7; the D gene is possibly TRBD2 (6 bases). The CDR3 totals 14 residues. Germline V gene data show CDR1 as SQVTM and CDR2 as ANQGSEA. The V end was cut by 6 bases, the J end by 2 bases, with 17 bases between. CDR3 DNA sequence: TGCAGCGTCGCCTCTAGACTAGGGGCCTACGAGCAGTACTTC. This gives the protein CSVASRLGAYEQYF.

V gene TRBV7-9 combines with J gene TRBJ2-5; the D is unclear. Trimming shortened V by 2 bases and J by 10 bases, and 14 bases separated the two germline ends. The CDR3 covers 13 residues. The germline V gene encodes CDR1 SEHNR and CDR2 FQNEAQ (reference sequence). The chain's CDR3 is CASSLISGFDQYF. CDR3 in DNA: TGTGCCAGCAGCTTAATTTCTGGTTTCGACCAGTACTTC.

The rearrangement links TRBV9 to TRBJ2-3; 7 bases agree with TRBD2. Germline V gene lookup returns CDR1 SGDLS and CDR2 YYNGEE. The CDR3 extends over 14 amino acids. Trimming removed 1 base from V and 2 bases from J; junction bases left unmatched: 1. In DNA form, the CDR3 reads TGTGCCAGCAGCGTAAGCGGGACCACAGATACGCAGTATTTT. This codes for CASSVSGTTDTQYF.

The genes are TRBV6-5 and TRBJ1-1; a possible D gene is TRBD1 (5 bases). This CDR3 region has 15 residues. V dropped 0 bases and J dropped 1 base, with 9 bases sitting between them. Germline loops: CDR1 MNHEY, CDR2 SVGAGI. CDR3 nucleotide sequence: TGTGCCAGCAGTTACTCAGGACATGCGAACACTGAAGCTTTCTTT. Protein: CASSYSGHANTEAFF.

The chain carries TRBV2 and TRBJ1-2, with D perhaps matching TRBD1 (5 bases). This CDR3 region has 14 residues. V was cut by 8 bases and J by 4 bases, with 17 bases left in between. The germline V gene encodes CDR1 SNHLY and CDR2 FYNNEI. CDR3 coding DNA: TGTGCCAGCTGTATTAAGCCCGGGACCTATGGCTACACCTTC. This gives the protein CASCIKPGTYGYTF.

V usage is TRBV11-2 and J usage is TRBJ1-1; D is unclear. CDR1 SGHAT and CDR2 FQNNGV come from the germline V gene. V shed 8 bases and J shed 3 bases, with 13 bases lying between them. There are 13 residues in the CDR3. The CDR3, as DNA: TGTGCCAGCGGAAGGCAGCAGGACACTGAAGCTTTCTTT. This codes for CASGRQQDTEAFF.

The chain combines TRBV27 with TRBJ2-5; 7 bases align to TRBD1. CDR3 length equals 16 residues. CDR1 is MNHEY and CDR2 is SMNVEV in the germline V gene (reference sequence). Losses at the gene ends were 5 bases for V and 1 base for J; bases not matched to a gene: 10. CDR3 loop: CASSTDRALFQETQYF. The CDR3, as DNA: TGTGCCAGCAGTACAGACAGGGCCCTCTTCCAAGAGACCCAGTACTTC.

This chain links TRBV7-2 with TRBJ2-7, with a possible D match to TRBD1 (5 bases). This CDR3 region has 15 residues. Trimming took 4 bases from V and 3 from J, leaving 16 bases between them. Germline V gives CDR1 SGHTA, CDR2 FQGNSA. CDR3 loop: CASSSTRGLVYEQYF. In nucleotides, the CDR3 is TGTGCCAGCAGCTCAACAAGGGGTTTAGTCTACGAGCAGTACTTC.

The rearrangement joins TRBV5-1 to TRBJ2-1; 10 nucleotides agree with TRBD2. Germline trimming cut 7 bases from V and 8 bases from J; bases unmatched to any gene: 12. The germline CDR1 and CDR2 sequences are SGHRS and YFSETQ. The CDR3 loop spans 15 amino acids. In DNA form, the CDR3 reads TGCGCCAGCTGCGACTCGAGCGGGAGGGCGGATGAGCAGTTCTTC. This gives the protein CASCDSSGRADEQFF.

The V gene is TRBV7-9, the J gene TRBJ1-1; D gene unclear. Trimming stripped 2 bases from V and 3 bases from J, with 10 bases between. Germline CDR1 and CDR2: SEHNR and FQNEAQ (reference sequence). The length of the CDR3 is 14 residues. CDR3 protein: CASSLTLFDTEAFF. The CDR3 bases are TGTGCCAGCAGCTTAACCCTTTTTGACACTGAAGCTTTCTTT.

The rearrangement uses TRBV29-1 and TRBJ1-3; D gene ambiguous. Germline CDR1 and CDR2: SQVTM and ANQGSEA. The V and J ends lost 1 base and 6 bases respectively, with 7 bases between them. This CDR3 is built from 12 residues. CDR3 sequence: CSVEGGENTIYF. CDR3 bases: TGCAGCGTTGAAGGTGGGGAAAACACCATATATTTT.

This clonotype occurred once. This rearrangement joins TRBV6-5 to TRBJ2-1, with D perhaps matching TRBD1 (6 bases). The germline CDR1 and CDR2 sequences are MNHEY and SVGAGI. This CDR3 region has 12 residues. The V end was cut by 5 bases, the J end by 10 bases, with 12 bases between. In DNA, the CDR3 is TGTGCCAGCAGTCTGGACAGATCCGAGCAGTTCTTC. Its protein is CASSLDRSEQFF.

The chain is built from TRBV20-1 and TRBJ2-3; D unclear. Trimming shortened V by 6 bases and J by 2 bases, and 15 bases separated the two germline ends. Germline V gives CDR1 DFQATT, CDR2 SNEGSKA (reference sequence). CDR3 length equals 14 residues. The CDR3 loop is CSARGWLPTDTQYF. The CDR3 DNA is TGCAGTGCCCGAGGATGGTTACCCACAGATACGCAGTATTTT.

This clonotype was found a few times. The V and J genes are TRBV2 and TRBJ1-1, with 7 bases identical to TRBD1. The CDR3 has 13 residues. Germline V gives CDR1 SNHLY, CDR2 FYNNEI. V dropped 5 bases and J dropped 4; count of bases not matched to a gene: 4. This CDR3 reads CASSSDRATEAFF. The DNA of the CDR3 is TGTGCCAGCAGTTCTGACAGGGCCACTGAAGCTTTCTTT.

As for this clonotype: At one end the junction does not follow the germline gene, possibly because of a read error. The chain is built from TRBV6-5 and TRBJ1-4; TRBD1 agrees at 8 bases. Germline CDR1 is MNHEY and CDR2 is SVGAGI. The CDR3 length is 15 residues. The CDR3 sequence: CTSRGAGTGREKLFF. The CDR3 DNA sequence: TGTACCAGCAGGGGCGCCGGGACAGGTCGAGAAAAACTGTTTTTT.

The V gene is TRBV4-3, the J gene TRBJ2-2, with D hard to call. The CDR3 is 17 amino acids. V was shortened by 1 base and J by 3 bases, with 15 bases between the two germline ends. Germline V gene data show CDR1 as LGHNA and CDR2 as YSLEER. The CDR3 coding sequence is TGCGCCAGCAGCCAAGGCACCCCTTTGGAATACACCGGGGAGCTGTTTTTT. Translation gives CASSQGTPLEYTGELFF.

The CDR3 bases are TGTGCCAGCAGTTACGCGCCCCCCCGGGACAGTTACGAGCAGTACTTC. Translated, it gives CASSYAPPRDSYEQYF. The chain uses TRBV6-5 and TRBJ2-7; 7 nucleotides align to TRBD1. This CDR3 has 16 amino acids. Germline values: CDR1 MNHEY, CDR2 SVGAGI. With V trimmed by 2 bases and J by 4 bases, 11 bases remained unmatched.

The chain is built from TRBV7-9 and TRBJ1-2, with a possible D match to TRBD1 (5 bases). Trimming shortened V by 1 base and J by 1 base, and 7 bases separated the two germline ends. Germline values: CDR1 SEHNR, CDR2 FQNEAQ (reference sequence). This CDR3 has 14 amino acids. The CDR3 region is CASSLGGFNYGYTF. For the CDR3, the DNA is TGTGCCAGCAGCTTAGGGGGGTTTAACTATGGCTACACCTTC.

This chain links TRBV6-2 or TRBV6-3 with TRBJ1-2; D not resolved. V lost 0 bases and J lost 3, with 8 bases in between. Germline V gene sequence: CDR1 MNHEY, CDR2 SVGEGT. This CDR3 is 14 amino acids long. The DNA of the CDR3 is TGTGCCAGCAGTTACTCGAACACCTACTATGGCTACACCTTC. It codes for CASSYSNTYYGYTF.

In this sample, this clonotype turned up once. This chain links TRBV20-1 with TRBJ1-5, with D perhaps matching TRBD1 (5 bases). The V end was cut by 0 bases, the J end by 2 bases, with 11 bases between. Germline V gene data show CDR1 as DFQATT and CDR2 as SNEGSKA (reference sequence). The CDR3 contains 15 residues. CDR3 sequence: CSARDQGSRNQPQHF. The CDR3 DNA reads TGCAGTGCTAGAGATCAGGGCAGTCGCAATCAGCCCCAGCATTTT.

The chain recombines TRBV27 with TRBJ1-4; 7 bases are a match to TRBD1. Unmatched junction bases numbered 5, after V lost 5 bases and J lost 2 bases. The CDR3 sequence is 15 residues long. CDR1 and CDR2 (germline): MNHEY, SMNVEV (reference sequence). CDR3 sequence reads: CASSLNRGTNEKLFF. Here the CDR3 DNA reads TGTGCCAGCAGTCTCAACAGGGGTACTAATGAAAAACTGTTTTTT.